A selection of T cell receptor beta chains follows, all from one sample in a study of CD8 T cells in Susac syndrome. In TCRdb, the immunoSEQ multiplex PCR reads were re-called with MiXCR into one record per CDR3 protein. The data hold some 130,000 distinct CDR3 sequences, with about 94% observed a single time. The specimen was CD4+ T cells from PBMCs. These receptors all stem from a human donor with multiple sclerosis. Each CDR3 is given with its conserved first and last residue. The D gene is left open where the match is weak. Expanded clones get a size class; other rows say once, few or many, or leave the size out.

D gene | J gene | V gene | clone size | CDR3 DNA | CDR3 protein
NA | TRBJ2-2 | TRBV5-4 | NA | TGTGCCAGCAGTCCTCTTGGGGGGCCACCTACCGGGGAGCTGTTTTTT | CASSPLGGPPTGELFF
TRBD1 | TRBJ1-4 | TRBV14 | NA | TGTGCCAGCAGCCGCAGACAGGGGGGAGAGGAAAAACTGTTTTTT | CASSRRQGGEEKLFF
NA | TRBJ2-3 | TRBV7-7 | NA | TGTGCCAGCAGCTTGGGCAGGGAAACAGATACGCAGTATTTT | CASSLGRETDTQYF
NA | TRBJ2-1 | TRBV19 | NA | TGTGCCAGTAGTACGACTAGCTACAATGAGCAGTTCTTC | CASSTTSYNEQFF
NA | TRBJ1-1 | TRBV9 | NA | TGTGCCAGCAGCCCAAGGGGCCTCCGAGAGGGAAACACTGAAGCTTTCTTT | CASSPRGLREGNTEAFF
TRBD2 | TRBJ2-7 | TRBV5-4 | NA | TGTGCCAGCAGCTTTCCCAGCGGGGACTCCTACGAGCAGTACTTC | CASSFPSGDSYEQYF
NA | TRBJ1-2 | TRBV20-1 | once | TGCATGGCAAGGGGACATGGCTACACCTTC | CMARGHGYTF
NA | TRBJ2-1 | TRBV6-5 | NA | TGTGCCAGCAGTAGGGACCCATCAGTCTACAATGAGCAGTTCTTC | CASSRDPSVYNEQFF
TRBD1 | TRBJ2-7 | TRBV5-1 | NA | TGCGCCAGCCGGGACAGGGTTTTCTCCTACGAGCAGTACTTC | CASRDRVFSYEQYF
TRBD1 | TRBJ1-1 | TRBV9 | NA | TGTGCCAGCAGCGTAGTTGGGACAGTCAACACTGAAGCTTTCTTT | CASSVVGTVNTEAFF
TRBD2 | TRBJ2-3 | TRBV18 | NA | TGTGCCAGCTCGGCGGGAGGTACAGATACGCAGTATTTT | CASSAGGTDTQYF
NA | TRBJ1-2 | TRBV7-2 | NA | TGTGCCAGCAGCCCGCTGGAAGCGGGTTACACCTTC | CASSPLEAGYTF
TRBD2 | TRBJ2-1 | TRBV6-5 | NA | TGTGCCAGCAGGACGACTAGCCTGACCTACAATGAGCAGTTCTTC | CASRTTSLTYNEQFF
NA | TRBJ2-7 | TRBV7-2 | NA | TGTGCCAGCAGCTTCCGGTCCCAGTTTGGCGGCTACGAGCAGTACTTC | CASSFRSQFGGYEQYF
NA | TRBJ1-5 | TRBV18 | NA | TGTGCCAGCTCACCCGTGGGAAGGGATCAGCCCCAGCATTTT | CASSPVGRDQPQHF
NA | TRBJ2-1 | TRBV12-3/TRBV12-4 | NA | TGTGCCAGCAGTTCGTTGGGGTTTCGACTCGGCTCGGCTGAGCAGTTCTTC | CASSSLGFRLGSAEQFF
NA | TRBJ2-5 | TRBV6-2/TRBV6-3 | NA | TGTGCCAGCAGGCAACTAATTTCCTGGGGGACACAAGAGACCCAGTACTTC | CASRQLISWGTQETQYF
NA | TRBJ1-3 | TRBV30 | NA | TGTGCCTGGAGTGTCTTTGCTTCTGGAAACACCATATATTTT | CAWSVFASGNTIYF
NA | TRBJ1-1 | TRBV7-2 | NA | TGTGCCAGCAGACCCAGAGCCGAAACTGAAGCTTTCTTT | CASRPRAETEAFF
TRBD1 | TRBJ1-4 | TRBV29-1 | NA | TGCAGCGTTGCGTCCGGGACAGCAAAACTGTTTTTT | CSVASGTAKLFF
NA | TRBJ2-7 | TRBV19 | NA | TGTGCCAGTAGGGCAGGCTACGAGCAGTACTTC | CASRAGYEQYF
NA | TRBJ2-1 | TRBV14 | NA | TGTGCCAGCAGCCCCAGCCCGGGAGAGAGCTCCTACAATGAGCAGTTCTTC | CASSPSPGESSYNEQFF
TRBD2 | TRBJ2-7 | TRBV27 | NA | TGTGCCAGCAGCCGACTAGCTTCGACCTACGAGCAGTACTTC | CASSRLASTYEQYF
NA | TRBJ2-2 | TRBV6-5 | NA | TGTGCCAGCAGGCTAGTGGGTACCACCGGGGAGCTGTTTTTT | CASRLVGTTGELFF
TRBD2 | TRBJ2-1 | TRBV20-1 | NA | TGCAGTGCTAGAACTAGCGGGAACATCGATGAGCAGTTCTTC | CSARTSGNIDEQFF
NA | TRBJ1-1 | TRBV19 | NA | TGTGCCAGTAGTATCAGGCTCGGAAGGGACACTGAAGCTTTCTTT | CASSIRLGRDTEAFF
TRBD1 | TRBJ2-7 | TRBV7-2 | NA | TGTGCCAGCAGCGTACAACAGGGGGACGAGCAGTACTTC | CASSVQQGDEQYF
TRBD1 | TRBJ1-1 | TRBV25-1 | once | TGTGCCAGCGGAAGACAGGGGTCTGAAGCTTTCTTT | CASGRQGSEAFF
NA | TRBJ2-7 | TRBV7-9 | NA | TGTGCCAGCAGCTTAGCAGGGGACGGTTACGAGCAGTACTTC | CASSLAGDGYEQYF
NA | TRBJ1-1 | TRBV6-1 | NA | TGTGCCAGCATAAGTGGAGGACCGAACACTGAAGCTTTCTTT | CASISGGPNTEAFF
NA | TRBJ1-6 | TRBV20-1 | NA | TGCAGTGCCAAGGAGAGTAGGAAATCACCCCTCCACTTT | CSAKESRKSPLHF
NA | TRBJ1-5 | TRBV6-1 | NA | TGTGCCAGCAGGGGCGTTGGTCAGCCCCAGCATTTT | CASRGVGQPQHF